This paragraph reports one T cell receptor (beta chain). Germline V gene lookup returns CDR1 SQVTM and CDR2 ANQGSEA. The germline V and J ends were trimmed by 3 bases and 5 bases, with 16 bases remaining between them. The CDR3 sequence is 14 residues long. This sample stems from a study of blood T cell repertoires in COVID-19. As for the study in general: Researchers got acute and convalescent COVID-19 samples from the United States, Italy and Spain. T cells, B-cell-depleted T cells, or PBMCs provided the cDNA or gDNA that served as material.

In the authors' methods: For nucleated cells, counts were estimated from reference gene primer amplification. Profiling relied on immunoSEQ multiplex PCR, and the TCRdb table lists in-frame clones only, not all of them. For V, J and clone size, that table is used; D and trimming come from the DNA. The table includes over 100,000 clones, more than 75% detected once. The chain is built from TRBV29-1 and TRBJ1-1; D perhaps matches TRBD1 (5 bases). The sample comprised peripheral blood. The origin of this receptor is a man between 65 and 80 years old with acute or convalescent COVID-19. The CDR3 here is CSVDPSSGETEAFF. CDR3 DNA sequence: TGCAGCGTTGACCCCTCGTCGGGGGAGACTGAAGCTTTCTTT.